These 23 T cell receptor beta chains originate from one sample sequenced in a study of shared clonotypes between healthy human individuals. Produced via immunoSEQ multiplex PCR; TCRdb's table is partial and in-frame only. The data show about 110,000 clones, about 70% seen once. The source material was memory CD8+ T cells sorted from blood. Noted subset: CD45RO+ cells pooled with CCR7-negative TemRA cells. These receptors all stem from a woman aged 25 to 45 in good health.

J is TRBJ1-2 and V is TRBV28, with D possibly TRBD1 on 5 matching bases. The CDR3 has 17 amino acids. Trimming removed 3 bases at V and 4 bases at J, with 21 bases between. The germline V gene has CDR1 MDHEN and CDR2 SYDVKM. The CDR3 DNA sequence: TGTGCCAGCAGTTTGGGGGATTTCTGGGCGCAGGCCTATGGCTACACCTTC. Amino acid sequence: CASSLGDFWAQAYGYTF.

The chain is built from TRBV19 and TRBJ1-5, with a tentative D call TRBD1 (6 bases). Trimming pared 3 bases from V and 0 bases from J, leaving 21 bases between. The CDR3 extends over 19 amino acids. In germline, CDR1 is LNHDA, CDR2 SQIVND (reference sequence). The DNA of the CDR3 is TGTGCCAGTAGTATCGATCGGACAGCCTCTCACAATAGCAATCAGCCCCAGCATTTT. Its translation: CASSIDRTASHNSNQPQHF.

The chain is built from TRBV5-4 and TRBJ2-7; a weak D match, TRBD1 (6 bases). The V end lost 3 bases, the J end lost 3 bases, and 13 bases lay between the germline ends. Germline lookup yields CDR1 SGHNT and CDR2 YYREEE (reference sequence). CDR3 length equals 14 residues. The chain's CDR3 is CASSSGQQFYEQYF. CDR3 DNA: TGTGCCAGCAGCTCGGGACAACAGTTCTACGAGCAGTACTTC.

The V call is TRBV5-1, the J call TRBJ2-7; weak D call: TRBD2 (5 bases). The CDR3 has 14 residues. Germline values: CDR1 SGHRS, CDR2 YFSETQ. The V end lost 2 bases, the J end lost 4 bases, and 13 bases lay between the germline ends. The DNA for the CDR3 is TGCGCCAGCAGCTTTTCGCGGGTAGGATACGAGCAGTACTTC. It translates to CASSFSRVGYEQYF.

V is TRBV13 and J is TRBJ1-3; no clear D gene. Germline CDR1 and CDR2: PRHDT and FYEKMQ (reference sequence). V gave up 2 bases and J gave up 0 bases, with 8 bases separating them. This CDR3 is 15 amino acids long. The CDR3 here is CASSLSDNSGNTIYF. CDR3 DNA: TGTGCCAGCAGCTTATCAGACAACTCTGGAAACACCATATATTTT.

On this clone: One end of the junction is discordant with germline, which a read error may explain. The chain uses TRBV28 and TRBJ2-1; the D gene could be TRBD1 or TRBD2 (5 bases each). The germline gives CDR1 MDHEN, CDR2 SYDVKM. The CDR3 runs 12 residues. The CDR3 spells CASRPPGTSGVF. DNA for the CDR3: TGTGCCAGCAGACCACCTGGGACCTCCGGAGTCTTC.

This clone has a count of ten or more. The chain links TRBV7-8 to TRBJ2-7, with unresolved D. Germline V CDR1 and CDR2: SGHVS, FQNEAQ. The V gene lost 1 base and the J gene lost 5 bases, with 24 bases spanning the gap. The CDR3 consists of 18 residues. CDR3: CASSLETGWETRSHEQYF. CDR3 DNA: TGTGCCAGCAGCTTAGAAACTGGGTGGGAAACGCGAAGCCACGAGCAGTACTTC.

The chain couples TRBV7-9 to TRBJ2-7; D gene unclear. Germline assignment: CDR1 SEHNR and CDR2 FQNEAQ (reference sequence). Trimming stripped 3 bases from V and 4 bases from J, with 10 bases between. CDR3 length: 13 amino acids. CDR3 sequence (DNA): TGTGCCAGCAGCTTCGAAAACGGTTACGAGCAGTACTTC. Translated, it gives CASSFENGYEQYF.

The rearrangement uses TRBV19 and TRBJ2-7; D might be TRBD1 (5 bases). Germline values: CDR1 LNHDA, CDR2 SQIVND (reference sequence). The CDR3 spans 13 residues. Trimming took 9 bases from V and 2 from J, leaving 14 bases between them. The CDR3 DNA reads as TGTGCCAGCAGGAAGGGGCCAACCTACGAGCAGTACTTC. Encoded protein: CASRKGPTYEQYF.

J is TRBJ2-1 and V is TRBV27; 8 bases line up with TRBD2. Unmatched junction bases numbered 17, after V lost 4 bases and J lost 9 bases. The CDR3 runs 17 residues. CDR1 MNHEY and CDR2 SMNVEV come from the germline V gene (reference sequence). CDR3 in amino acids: CASSYLAGGGLTIEQFF. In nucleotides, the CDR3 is TGTGCCAGCAGTTACTTGGCGGGAGGTGGCCTAACGATTGAGCAGTTCTTC.

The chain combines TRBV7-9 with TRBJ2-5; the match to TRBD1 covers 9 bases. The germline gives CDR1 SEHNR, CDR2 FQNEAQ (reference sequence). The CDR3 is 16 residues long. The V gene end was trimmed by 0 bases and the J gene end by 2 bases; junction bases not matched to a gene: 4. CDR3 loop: CASSLARGTGQETQYF. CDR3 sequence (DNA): TGTGCCAGCAGCTTAGCGAGGGGGACAGGGCAAGAGACCCAGTACTTC.

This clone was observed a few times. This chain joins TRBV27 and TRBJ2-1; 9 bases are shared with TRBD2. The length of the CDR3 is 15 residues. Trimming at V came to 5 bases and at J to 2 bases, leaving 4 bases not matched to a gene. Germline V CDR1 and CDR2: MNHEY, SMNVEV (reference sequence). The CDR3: CASSETSGAYNEQFF. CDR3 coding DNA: TGTGCCAGCAGTGAGACTAGCGGAGCCTACAATGAGCAGTTCTTC.

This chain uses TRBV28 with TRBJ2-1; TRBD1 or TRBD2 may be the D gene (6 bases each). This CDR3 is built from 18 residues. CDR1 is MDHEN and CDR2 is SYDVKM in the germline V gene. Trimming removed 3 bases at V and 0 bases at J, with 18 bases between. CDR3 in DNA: TGTGCCAGCAGTTTGATTGGGGGGCCCATACCCTCCTACAATGAGCAGTTCTTC. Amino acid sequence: CASSLIGGPIPSYNEQFF.

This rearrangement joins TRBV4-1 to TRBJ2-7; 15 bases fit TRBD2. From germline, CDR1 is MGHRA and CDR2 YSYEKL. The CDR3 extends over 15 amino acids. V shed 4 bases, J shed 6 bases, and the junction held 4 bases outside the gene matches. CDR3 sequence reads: CASSRGLAGGGEQYF. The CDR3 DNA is TGCGCCAGCAGCCGAGGACTAGCGGGAGGGGGCGAGCAGTACTTC.

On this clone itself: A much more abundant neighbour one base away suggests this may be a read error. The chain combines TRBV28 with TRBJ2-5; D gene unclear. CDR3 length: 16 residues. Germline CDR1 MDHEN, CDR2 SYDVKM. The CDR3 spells CASSRNPVAYQEAQYF. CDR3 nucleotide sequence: TGTGCCAGCAGTCGTAACCCGGTGGCCTATCAAGAGGCCCAGTACTTC. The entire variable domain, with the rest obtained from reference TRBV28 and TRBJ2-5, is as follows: DVKVTQSSRYLVKRTGEKVFLECVQDMDHENMFWYRQDPGLGLRLIYFSYDVKMKEKGDIPEGYSVSREKKERFSLILESASTNQTSMYLCASSRNPVAYQEAQYFGPGTRLLVL.

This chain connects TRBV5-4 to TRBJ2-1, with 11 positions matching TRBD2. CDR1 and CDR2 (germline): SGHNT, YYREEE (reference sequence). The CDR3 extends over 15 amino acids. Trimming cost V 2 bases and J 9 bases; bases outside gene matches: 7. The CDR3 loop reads CASSLPSSGGREQFF. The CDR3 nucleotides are TGTGCCAGCAGCTTACCGTCTAGCGGGGGGCGTGAGCAGTTCTTC.

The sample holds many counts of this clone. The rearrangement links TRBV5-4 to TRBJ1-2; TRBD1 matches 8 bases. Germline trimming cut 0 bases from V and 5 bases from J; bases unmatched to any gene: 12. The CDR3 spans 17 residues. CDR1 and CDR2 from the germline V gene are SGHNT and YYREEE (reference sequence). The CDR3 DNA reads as TGTGCCAGCAGCTTGGATAATCTCGGGACAGGACGTTATGGCTACACCTTC. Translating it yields CASSLDNLGTGRYGYTF.

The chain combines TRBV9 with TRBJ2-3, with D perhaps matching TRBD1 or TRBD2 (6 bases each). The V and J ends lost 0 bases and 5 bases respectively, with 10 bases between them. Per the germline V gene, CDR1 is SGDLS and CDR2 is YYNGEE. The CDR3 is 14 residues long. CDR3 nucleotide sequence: TGTGCCAGCAGCGTAGCCGGGGGCGGAGATACGCAGTATTTT. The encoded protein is CASSVAGGGDTQYF. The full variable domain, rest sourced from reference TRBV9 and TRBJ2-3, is DSGVTQTPKHLITATGQRVTLRCSPRSGDLSVYWYQQSLDQGLQFLIQYYNGEERAKGNILERFSAQQFPDLHSELNLSSLELGDSALYFCASSVAGGGDTQYFGPGTRLTVL.

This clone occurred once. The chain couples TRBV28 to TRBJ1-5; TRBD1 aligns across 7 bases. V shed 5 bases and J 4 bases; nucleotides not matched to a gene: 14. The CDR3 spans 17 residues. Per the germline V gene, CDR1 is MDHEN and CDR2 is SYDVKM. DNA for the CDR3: TGTGCCAGCAGTCCCTTCTCGACAGGGAGGTATAATCAGCCCCAGCATTTT. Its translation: CASSPFSTGRYNQPQHF.

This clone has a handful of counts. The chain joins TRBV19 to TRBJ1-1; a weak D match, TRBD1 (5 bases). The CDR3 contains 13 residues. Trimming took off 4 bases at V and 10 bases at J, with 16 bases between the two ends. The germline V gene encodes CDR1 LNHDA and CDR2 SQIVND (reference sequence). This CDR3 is CASSTDPGSTAFF. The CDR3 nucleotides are TGTGCCAGTAGTACCGATCCAGGGAGCACAGCTTTCTTT.

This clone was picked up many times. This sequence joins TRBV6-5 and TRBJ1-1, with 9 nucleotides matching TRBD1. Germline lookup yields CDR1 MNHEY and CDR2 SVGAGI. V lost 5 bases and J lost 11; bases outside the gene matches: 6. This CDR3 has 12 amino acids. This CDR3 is CASSAGQGDAFF. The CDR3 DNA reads TGTGCCAGCAGTGCGGGACAGGGTGACGCTTTCTTT.

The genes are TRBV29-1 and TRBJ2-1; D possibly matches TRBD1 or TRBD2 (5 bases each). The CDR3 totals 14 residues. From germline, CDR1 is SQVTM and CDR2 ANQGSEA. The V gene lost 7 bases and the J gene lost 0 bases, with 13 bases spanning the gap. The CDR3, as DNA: TGCAGCGGCTCCGGGACCGACTCCTACAATGAGCAGTTCTTC. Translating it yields CSGSGTDSYNEQFF.

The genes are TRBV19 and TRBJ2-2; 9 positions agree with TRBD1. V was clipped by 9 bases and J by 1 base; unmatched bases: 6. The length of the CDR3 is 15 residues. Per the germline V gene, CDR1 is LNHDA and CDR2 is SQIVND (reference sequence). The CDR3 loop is CASRNRGQNTGELFF. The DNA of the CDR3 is TGTGCCAGCCGAAACAGGGGGCAGAACACCGGGGAGCTGTTTTTT.